This note documents a single T cell receptor (beta chain) sequence. As yet, its antigen is unknown. The record originates from a study of T cell responses to AZD1222 COVID-19 vaccine. Study outcomes and limitations: The sample set comprised mostly white British donors with more females, and clonal diversity was possibly underestimated. Spike-spanning, vaccine-associated CD4 TCRs were dominant at 160-218 and 743-854. Only a handful of AZD1222 recipients, more than five in all, had baseline seropositivity.

V dropped 4 bases and J dropped 2 bases, with 12 bases sitting between them. Germline CDR1 reads SGHRS; CDR2 reads YFSETQ. This CDR3 spans 14 amino acids. Generated by immunoSEQ multiplex PCR, the TCRdb table keeps only in-frame clones and is missing some. The sample includes tens of thousands of clones, about 93% of them seen just once. The receptor comes from an adult in good health. The sample consisted of peripheral blood, taken on day 0 of MenACWY control vaccination. The chain combines TRBV5-1 with TRBJ1-1; D ambiguous. The DNA for the CDR3 is TGCGCCAGCAGCCATCAAGGTTCCAACACTGAAGCTTTCTTT. It specifies CASSHQGSNTEAFF.